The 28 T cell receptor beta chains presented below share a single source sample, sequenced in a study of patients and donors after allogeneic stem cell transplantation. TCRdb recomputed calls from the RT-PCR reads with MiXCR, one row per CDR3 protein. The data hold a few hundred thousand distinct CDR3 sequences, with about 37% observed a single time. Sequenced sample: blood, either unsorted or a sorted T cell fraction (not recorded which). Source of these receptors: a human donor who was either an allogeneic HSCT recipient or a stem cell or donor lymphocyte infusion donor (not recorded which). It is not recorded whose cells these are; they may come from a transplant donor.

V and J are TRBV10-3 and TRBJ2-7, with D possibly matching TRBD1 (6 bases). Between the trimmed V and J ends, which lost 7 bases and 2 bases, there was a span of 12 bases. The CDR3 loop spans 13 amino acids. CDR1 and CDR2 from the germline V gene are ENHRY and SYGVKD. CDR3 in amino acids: CAIKPGQTYEQYF. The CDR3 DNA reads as TGTGCCATCAAGCCGGGACAAACCTACGAGCAGTACTTC.

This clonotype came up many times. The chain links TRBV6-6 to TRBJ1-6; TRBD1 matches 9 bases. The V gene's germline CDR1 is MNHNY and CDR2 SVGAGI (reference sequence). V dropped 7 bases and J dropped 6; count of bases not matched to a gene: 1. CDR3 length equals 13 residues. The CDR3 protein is CASMTGGNSPLHF. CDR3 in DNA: TGTGCCAGCATGACAGGGGGTAATTCACCCCTCCACTTT.

In DNA form, the CDR3 reads TGTGCCAGCAGCCAAGTTGGAGCCGATACGCAGTATTTT. It is translated as CASSQVGADTQYF. The gene calls are TRBV4-2 and TRBJ2-3; D is undetermined. Germline V gene lookup returns CDR1 LGHNA and CDR2 YNFKEQ. Trimming shortened V by 1 base and J by 6 bases, and 8 bases separated the two germline ends. This CDR3 comprises 13 residues.

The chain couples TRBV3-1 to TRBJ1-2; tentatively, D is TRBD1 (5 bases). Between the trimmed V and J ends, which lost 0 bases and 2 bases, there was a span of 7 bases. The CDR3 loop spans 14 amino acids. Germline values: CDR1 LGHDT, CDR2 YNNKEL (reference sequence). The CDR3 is CASSQDGANYGYTF. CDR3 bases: TGTGCCAGCAGCCAAGATGGGGCCAACTATGGCTACACCTTC.

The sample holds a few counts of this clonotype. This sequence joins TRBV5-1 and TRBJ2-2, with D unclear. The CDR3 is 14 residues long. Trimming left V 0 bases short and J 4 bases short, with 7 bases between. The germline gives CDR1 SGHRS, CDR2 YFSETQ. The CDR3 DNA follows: TGCGCCAGCAGCTTGGCGCAGAGCACCGGGGAGCTGTTTTTT. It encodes CASSLAQSTGELFF.

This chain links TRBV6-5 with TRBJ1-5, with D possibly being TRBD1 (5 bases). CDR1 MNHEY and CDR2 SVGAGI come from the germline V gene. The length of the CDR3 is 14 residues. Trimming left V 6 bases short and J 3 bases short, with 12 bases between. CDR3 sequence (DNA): TGTGCCAGCAGCCCAGGGTTTGCCAATCAGCCCCAGCATTTT. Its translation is CASSPGFANQPQHF.

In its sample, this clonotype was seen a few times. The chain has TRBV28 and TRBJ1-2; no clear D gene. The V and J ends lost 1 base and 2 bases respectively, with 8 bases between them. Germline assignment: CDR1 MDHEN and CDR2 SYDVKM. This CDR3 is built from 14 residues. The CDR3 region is CASSLSAGNYGYTF. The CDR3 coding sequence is TGTGCCAGCAGTTTATCCGCAGGAAACTATGGCTACACCTTC.

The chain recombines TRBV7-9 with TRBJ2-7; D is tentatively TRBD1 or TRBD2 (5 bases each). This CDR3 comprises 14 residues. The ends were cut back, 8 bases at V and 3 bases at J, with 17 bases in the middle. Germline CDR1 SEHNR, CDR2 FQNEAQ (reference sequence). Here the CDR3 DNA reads TGTGCCAGCCAACTGGGGACCGGCATCTACGAGCAGTACTTC. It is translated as CASQLGTGIYEQYF.

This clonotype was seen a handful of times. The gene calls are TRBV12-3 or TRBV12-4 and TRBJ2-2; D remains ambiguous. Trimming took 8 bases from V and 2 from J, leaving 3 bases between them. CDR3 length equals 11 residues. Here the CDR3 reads CASGNTGELFF. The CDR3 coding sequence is TGTGCCAGCGGCAACACCGGGGAGCTGTTTTTT.

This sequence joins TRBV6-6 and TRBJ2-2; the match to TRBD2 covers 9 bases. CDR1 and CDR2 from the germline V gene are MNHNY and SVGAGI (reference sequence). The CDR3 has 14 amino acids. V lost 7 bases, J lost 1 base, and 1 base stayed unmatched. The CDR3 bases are TGTGCCAGCATTAGCGGGGGGAACACCGGGGAGCTGTTTTTT. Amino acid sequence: CASISGGNTGELFF.

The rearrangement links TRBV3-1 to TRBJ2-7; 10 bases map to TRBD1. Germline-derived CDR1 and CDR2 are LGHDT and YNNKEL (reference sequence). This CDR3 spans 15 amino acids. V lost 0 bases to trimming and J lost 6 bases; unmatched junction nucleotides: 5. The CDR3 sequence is CASSQEGQGIGEQYF. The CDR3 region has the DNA TGTGCCAGCAGCCAAGAGGGACAGGGGATCGGCGAGCAGTACTTC.

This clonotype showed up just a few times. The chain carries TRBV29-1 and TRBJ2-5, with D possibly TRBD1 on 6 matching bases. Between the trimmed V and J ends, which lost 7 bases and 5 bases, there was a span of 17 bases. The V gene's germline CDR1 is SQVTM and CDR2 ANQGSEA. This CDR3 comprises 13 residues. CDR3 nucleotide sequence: TGCAGCGCCGCGGACAGACTGCTCGAGACCCAGTACTTC. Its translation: CSAADRLLETQYF. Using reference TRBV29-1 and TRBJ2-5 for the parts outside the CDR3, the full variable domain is SAVISQKPSRDICQRGTSLTIQCQVDSQVTMMFWYRQQPGQSLTLIATANQGSEATYESGFVIDKFPISRPNLTFSTLTVSNMSPEDSSIYLCSAADRLLETQYFGPGTRLLVL.

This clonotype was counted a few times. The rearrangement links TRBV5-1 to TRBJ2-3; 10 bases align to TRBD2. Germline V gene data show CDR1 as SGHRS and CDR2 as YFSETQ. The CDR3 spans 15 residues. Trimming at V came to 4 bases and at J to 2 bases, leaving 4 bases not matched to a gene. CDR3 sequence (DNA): TGCGCCAGCAGCGCCCTAGCGGGGGCCACAGATACGCAGTATTTT. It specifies CASSALAGATDTQYF.

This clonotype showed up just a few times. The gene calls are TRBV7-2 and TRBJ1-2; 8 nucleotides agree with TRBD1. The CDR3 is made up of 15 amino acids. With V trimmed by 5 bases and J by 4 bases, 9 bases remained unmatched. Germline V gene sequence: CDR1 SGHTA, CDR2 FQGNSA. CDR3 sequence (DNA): TGTGCCAGCAGCACCCCGGGCAGGGGGCTCTATGGCTACACCTTC. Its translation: CASSTPGRGLYGYTF.

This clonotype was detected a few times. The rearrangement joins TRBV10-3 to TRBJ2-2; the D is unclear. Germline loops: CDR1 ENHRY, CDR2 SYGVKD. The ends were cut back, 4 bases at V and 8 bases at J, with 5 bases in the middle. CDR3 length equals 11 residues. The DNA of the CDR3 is TGTGCCATCAGTGGTGCGGGGGAGCTGTTTTTT. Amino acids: CAISGAGELFF.

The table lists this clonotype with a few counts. The CDR3 sequence is CAISGLAGTEAFF. Written as DNA, the CDR3 is TGTGCCATCAGTGGCCTAGCTGGCACTGAAGCTTTCTTT. V gene TRBV10-3 combines with J gene TRBJ1-1, with no clear D. V dropped 4 bases and J dropped 4 bases, with 10 bases sitting between them. The CDR3 spans 13 residues. Germline V gene sequence: CDR1 ENHRY, CDR2 SYGVKD.

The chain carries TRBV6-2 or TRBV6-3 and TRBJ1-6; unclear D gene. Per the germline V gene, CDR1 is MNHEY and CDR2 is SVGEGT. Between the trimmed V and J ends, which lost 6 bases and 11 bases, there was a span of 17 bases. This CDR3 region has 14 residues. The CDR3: CASSRPSPGTPLHF. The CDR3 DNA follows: TGTGCCAGCAGCCGCCCTAGTCCGGGAACACCCCTCCACTTT.

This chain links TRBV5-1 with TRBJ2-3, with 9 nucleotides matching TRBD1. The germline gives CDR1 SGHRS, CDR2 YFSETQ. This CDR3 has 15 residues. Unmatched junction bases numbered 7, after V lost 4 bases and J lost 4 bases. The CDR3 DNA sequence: TGCGCCAGCAGCCTATTGGACAGGGGCGCAGATACGCAGTATTTT. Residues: CASSLLDRGADTQYF.

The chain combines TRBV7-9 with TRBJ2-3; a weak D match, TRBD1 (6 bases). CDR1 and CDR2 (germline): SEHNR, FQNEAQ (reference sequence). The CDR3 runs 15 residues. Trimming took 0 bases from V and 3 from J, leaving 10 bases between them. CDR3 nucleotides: TGTGCCAGCAGCTTAGCAGGGGGAGAGACAGATACGCAGTATTTT. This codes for CASSLAGGETDTQYF. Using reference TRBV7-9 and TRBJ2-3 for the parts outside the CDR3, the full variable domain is DTGVSQNPRHKITKRGQNVTFRCDPISEHNRLYWYRQTLGQGPEFLTYFQNEAQLEKSRLLSDRFSAERPKGSFSTLEIQRTEQGDSAMYLCASSLAGGETDTQYFGPGTRLTVL.

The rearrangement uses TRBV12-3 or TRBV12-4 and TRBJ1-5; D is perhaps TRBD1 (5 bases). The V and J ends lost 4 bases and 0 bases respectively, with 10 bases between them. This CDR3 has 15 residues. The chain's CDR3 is CASSWGRHSNQPQHF. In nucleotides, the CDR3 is TGTGCCAGCAGTTGGGGGAGACATAGCAATCAGCCCCAGCATTTT.

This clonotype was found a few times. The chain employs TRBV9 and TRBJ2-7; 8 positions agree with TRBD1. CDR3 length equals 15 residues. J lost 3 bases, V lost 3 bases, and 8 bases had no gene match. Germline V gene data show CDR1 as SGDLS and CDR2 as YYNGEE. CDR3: CASSAGMTGDYEQYF. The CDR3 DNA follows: TGTGCCAGCAGCGCCGGAATGACAGGGGACTACGAGCAGTACTTC.

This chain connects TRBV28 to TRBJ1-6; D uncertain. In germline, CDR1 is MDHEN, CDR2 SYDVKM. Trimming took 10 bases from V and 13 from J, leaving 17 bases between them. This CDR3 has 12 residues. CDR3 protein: CATRLYNGPLHF. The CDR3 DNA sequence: TGTGCCACTAGACTATACAACGGGCCCCTCCACTTT.

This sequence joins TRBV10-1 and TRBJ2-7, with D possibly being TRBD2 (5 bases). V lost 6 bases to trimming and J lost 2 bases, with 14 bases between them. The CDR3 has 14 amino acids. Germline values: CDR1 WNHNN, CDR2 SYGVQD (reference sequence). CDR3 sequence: CASRTGIQTYEQYF. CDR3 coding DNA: TGCGCCAGCAGGACCGGGATCCAAACCTACGAGCAGTACTTC.

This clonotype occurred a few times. The CDR3 here is CASSYDRGRGYTF. The DNA for the CDR3 is TGTGCCAGCAGTTACGATCGCGGACGAGGCTACACCTTC. The chain links TRBV6-5 to TRBJ1-2, with D unresolved. Between the trimmed V and J ends, which lost 2 bases and 8 bases, there was a span of 12 bases. This CDR3 comprises 13 residues. The germline V gene has CDR1 MNHEY and CDR2 SVGAGI.

The CDR3 DNA follows: TGTGCCACTGGAGGGAACTATGGCTACACCTTC. It specifies CATGGNYGYTF. The chain recombines TRBV6-2 or TRBV6-3 with TRBJ1-2; D is unresolved. V was shortened by 10 bases and J by 2 bases, with 8 bases between the two germline ends. Germline V lookup: CDR1 MNHEY, CDR2 SVGEGT. The CDR3 consists of 11 residues.

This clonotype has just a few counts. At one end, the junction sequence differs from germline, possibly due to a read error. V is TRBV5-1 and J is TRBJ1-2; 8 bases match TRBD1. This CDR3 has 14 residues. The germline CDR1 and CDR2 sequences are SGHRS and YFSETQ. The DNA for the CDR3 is TGCGCCAGCAGCGTCGGACAGGGCGAATCCTACGGTTACTTC. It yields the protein CASSVGQGESYGYF.

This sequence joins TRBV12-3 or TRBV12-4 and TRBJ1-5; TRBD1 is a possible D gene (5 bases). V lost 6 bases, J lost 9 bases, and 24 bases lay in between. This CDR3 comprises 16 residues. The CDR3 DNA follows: TGTGCCAGCAGACATCAACAGGTAGGGGCCCTGGGGCCCCAGCATTTT. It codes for CASRHQQVGALGPQHF.

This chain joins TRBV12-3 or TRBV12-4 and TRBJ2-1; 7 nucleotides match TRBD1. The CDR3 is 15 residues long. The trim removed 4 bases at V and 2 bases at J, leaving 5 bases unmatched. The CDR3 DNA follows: TGTGCCAGCAGTTATGACAGGGTAACCTACAATGAGCAGTTCTTC. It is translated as CASSYDRVTYNEQFF.